The clone carrying this T cell receptor (beta chain) appeared a few times. Antigen unknown. One entry per CDR3 protein results from TCRdb running MiXCR on the 5' RACE reads. This sample has approximately 890,000 distinct CDR3 sequences, with over 9% found just once. This entry is derived from a study of identical twins. Study results and caveats: Whereas memory repertoires showed no such difference, abundant cord blood beta clonotypes carried fewer insertions.

This CDR3 is 16 amino acids long. Trimming cost V 0 bases and J 7 bases, with 18 bases left between them. The germline V gene encodes CDR1 MNHNS and CDR2 SASEGT. Every one of the donors was a healthy Caucasian. Separately, the same data were catalogued under a study of yellow fever vaccine responses in identical twins.

The chain combines TRBV6-1 with TRBJ2-5, with a possible D match to TRBD1 (7 bases). Sequenced: PBMCs. This TCR came from a woman aged 18-29 years in good health. The CDR3 DNA reads as TGTGCCAGCAGTGAAGCGGGGGGACAGAGCTTTGGGACCCAGTACTTC. This encodes CASSEAGGQSFGTQYF.